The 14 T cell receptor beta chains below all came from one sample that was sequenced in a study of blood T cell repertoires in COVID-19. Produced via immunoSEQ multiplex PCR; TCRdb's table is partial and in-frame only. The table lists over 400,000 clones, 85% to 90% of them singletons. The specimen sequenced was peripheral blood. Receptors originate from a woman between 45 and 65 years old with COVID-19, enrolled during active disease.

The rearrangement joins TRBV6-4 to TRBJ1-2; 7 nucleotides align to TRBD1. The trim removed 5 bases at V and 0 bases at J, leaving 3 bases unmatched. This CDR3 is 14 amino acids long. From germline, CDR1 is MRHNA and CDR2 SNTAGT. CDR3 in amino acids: CASSPTGTNYGYTF. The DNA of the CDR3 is TGTGCCAGCAGTCCGACAGGGACTAACTATGGCTACACCTTC.

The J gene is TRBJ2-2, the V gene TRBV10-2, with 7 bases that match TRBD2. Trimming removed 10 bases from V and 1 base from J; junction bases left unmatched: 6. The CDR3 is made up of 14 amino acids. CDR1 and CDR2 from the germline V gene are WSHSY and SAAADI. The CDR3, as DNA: TGCGCCACGGCCGGGGGGATGAACACCGGGGAGCTGTTTTTT. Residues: CATAGGMNTGELFF.

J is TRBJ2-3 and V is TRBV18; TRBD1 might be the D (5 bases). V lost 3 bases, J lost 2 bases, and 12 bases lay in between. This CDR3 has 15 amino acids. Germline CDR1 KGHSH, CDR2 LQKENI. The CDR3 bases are TGTGCCAGCTCACCTCAAGGGGTATCCACAGATACGCAGTATTTT. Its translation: CASSPQGVSTDTQYF.

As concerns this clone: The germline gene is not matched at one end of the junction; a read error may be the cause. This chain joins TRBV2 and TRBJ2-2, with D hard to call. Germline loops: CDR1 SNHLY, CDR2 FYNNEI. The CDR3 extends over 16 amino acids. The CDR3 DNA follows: TGTGCCAGCAGGGAAGGGCAATTTGGTCTGACCGGGGAGCTGTTTTTT. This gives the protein CASREGQFGLTGELFF.

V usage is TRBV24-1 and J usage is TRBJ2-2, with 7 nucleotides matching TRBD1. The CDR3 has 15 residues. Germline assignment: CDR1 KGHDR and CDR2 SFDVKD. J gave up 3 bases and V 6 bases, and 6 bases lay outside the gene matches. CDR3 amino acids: CATSSGQADTGELFF. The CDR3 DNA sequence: TGTGCCACCAGTTCCGGACAGGCGGACACCGGGGAGCTGTTTTTT.

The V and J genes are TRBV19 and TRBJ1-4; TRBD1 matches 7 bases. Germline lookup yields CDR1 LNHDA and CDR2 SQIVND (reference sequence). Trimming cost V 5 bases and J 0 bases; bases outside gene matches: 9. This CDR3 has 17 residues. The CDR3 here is CASSDLRDSTTNEKLFF. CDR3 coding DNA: TGTGCCAGTAGTGACCTTCGGGACAGTACAACTAATGAAAAACTGTTTTTT.

The CDR3 bases are TGCGCCAGCAGCCCGATATGGGGCCGTTACTATGGCTACACCTTC. It specifies CASSPIWGRYYGYTF. The genes are TRBV10-1 and TRBJ1-2, with D possibly being TRBD1 (5 bases). CDR3 length: 15 amino acids. Germline CDR1 and CDR2: WNHNN and SYGVQD (reference sequence). The V end was cut by 6 bases, the J end by 3 bases, with 17 bases between.

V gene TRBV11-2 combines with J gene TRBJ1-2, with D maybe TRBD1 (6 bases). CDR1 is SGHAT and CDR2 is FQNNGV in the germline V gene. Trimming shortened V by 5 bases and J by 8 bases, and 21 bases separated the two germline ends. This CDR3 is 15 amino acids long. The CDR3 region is CASSLLERGTDGYTF. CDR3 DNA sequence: TGTGCCAGCAGCCTGCTTGAAAGGGGGACGGACGGCTACACCTTC.

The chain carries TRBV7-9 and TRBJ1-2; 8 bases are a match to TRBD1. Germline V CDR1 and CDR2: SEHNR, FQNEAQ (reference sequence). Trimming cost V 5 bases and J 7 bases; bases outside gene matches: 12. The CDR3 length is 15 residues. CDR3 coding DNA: TGTGCCAGCAGCCGCTGGACAGGGAGGGGGCCTGGCTACACCTTC. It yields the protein CASSRWTGRGPGYTF.

Here the CDR3 reads CASSLGLGDRAASSAFF. The CDR3 bases are TGCGCCAGCAGCTTGGGATTGGGGGACAGGGCTGCCTCATCGGCTTTCTTT. This chain connects TRBV5-1 to TRBJ1-1, with TRBD1 matching 9 bases. The V segment lost 0 bases and the J segment 11 bases; nucleotides outside the gene matches: 17. Germline V gene sequence: CDR1 SGHRS, CDR2 YFSETQ. The CDR3 is made up of 17 amino acids.

The CDR3 nucleotides read TGTGCCAGCAGCCCGGGAGGCGCGAACACTGAAGCTTTCTTT. This codes for CASSPGGANTEAFF. This sequence joins TRBV7-2 and TRBJ1-1; D ambiguous. CDR1 SGHTA and CDR2 FQGNSA come from the germline V gene. The CDR3 is made up of 14 amino acids. Trimming shortened V by 5 bases and J by 1 base, and 11 bases separated the two germline ends.

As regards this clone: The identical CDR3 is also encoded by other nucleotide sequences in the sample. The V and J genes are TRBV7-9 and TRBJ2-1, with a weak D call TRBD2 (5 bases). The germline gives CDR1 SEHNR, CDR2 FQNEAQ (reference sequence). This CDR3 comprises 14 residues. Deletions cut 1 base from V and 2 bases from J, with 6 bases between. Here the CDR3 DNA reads TGTGCCAGCAGCTTAGTCGGGGCCTACAATGAGCAGTTCTTC. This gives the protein CASSLVGAYNEQFF.

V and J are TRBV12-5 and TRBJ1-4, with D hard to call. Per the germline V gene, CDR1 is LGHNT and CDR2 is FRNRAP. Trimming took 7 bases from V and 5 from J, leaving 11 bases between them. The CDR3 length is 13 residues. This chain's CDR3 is CASAPLRNEKLFF. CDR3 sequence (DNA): TGTGCTAGTGCCCCCCTCAGGAATGAAAAACTGTTTTTT.

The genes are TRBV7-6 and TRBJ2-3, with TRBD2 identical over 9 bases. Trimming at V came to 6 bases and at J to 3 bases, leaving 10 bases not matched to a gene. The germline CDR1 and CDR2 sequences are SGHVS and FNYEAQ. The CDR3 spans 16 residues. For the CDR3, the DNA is TGTGCCAGCAGTTCTCTAGCGGGGACCGGGACAGATACGCAGTATTTT. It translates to CASSSLAGTGTDTQYF.